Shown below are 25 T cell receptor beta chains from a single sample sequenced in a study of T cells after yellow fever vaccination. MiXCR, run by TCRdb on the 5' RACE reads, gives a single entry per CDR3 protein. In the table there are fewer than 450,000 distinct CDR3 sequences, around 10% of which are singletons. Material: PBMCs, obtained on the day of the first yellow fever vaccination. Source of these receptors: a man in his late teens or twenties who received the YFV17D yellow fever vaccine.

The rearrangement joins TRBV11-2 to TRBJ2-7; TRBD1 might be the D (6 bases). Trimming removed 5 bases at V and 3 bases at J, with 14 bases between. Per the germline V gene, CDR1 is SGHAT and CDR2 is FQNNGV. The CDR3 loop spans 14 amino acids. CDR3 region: CASSEDRRYYEQYF. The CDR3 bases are TGTGCCAGCAGCGAGGACAGACGATACTACGAGCAGTACTTC.

The CDR3 coding sequence is TGTGCCAGCAGTTCTACCCCAGGGTCCAACTATGGCTACACCTTC. It encodes CASSSTPGSNYGYTF. V and J are TRBV7-2 and TRBJ1-2, with D possibly TRBD1 on 5 matching bases. Germline loops: CDR1 SGHTA, CDR2 FQGNSA. V gave up 6 bases and J gave up 2 bases, with 16 bases separating them. This CDR3 region has 15 residues.

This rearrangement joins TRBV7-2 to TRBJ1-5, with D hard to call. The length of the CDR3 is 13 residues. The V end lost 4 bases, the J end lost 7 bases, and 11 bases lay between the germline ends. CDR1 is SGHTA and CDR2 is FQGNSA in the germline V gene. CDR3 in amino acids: CASSYRGQQPQHF. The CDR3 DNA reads TGTGCCAGCAGCTATAGAGGGCAACAGCCCCAGCATTTT.

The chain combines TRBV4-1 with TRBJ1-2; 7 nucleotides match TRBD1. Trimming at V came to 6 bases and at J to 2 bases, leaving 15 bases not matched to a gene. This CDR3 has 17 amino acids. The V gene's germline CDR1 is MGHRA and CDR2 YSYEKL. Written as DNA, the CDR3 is TGCGCCAGCAGACTAGGACCGGGACAGCGACTAAACTATGGCTACACCTTC. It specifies CASRLGPGQRLNYGYTF.

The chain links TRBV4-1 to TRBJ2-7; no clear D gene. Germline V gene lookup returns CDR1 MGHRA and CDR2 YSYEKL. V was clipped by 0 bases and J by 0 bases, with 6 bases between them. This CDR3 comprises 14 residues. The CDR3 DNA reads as TGCGCCAGCAGCCAAGATTGGTTCTCCTACGAGCAGTACGTC. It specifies CASSQDWFSYEQYV.

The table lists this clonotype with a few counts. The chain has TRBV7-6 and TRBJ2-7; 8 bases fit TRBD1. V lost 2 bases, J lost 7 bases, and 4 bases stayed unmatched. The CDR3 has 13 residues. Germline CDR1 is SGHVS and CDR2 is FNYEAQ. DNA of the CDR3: TGTGCCAGCAGCTTAATGACAGGGGCTGAGCAGTACTTC. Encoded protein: CASSLMTGAEQYF.

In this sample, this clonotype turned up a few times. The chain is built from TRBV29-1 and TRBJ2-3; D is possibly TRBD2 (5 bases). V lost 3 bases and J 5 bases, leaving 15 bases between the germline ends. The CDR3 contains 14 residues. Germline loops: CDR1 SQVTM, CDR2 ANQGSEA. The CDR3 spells CSVDLGSAGDTQYF. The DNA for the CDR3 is TGCAGCGTTGATCTCGGCTCGGCGGGAGATACGCAGTATTTT.

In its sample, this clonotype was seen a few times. The DNA of the CDR3 is TGTGCCAGCAGTTCGCGGGACTCCCGGGGCTACGAGCAGTACTTC. This gives the protein CASSSRDSRGYEQYF. The chain employs TRBV12-3 or TRBV12-4 and TRBJ2-7; D perhaps matches TRBD2 (6 bases). Trimming removed 4 bases at V and 3 bases at J, with 16 bases between. The CDR3 spans 15 residues.

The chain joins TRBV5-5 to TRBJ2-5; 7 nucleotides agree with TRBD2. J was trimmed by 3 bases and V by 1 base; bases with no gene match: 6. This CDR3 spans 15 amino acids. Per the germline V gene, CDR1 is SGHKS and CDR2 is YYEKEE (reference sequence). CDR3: CASSLSASGEETQYF. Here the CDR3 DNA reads TGTGCCAGCAGCTTGTCGGCTAGCGGAGAAGAGACCCAGTACTTC. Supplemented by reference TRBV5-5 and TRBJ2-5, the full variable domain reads DAGVTQSPTHLIKTRGQQVTLRCSPISGHKSVSWYQQVLGQGPQFIFQYYEKEERGRGNFPDRFSARQFPNYSSELNVNALLLGDSALYLCASSLSASGEETQYFGPGTRLLVL.

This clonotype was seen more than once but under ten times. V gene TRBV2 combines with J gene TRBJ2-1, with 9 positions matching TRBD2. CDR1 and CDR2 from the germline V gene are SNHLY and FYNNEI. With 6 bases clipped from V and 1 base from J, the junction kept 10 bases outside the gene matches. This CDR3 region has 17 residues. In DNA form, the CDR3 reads TGTGCCAGCAGCGATCCGGGACTAGCCGTTTCCTACAATGAGCAGTTCTTC. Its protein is CASSDPGLAVSYNEQFF.

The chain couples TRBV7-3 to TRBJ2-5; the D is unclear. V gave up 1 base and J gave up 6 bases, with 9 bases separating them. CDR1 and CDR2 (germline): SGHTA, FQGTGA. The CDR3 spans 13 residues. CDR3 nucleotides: TGTGCCAGCAGCTTAATAAAGGAAAAGACCCAGTACTTC. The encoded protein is CASSLIKEKTQYF. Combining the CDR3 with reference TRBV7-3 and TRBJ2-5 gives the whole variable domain GAGVSQTPSNKVTEKGKYVELRCDPISGHTALYWYRQSLGQGPEFLIYFQGTGAADDSGLPNDRFFAVRPEGSVSTLKIQRTERGDSAVYLCASSLIKEKTQYFGPGTRLLVL.

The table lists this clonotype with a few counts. The CDR3 coding sequence is TGCAGCGGACTGAACACCGGGGAGCTGTTTTTT. Translating gives CSGLNTGELFF. The V gene is TRBV29-1, the J gene TRBJ2-2; D uncertain. The CDR3 loop spans 11 amino acids. V dropped 7 bases and J dropped 1 base, with 4 bases sitting between them. The germline V gene has CDR1 SQVTM and CDR2 ANQGSEA.

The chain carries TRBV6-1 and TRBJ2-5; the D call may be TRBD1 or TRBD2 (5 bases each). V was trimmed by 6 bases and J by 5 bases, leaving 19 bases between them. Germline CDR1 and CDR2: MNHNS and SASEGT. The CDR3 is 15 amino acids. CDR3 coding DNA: TGTGCCAGCAGGAGGGACGGAGGCCCCCAGGAGACCCAGTACTTC. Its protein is CASRRDGGPQETQYF.

The CDR3 loop is CASSLTRGESYNEQFF. CDR3 DNA: TGTGCCAGCAGCCTGACGAGGGGGGAATCCTACAATGAGCAGTTCTTC. The chain joins TRBV5-6 to TRBJ2-1; D assignment may be TRBD1 or TRBD2 (6 bases each). The V gene's germline CDR1 is SGHDT and CDR2 YYEEEE. Trimming removed 4 bases at V and 1 base at J, with 15 bases between. CDR3 length: 16 amino acids.

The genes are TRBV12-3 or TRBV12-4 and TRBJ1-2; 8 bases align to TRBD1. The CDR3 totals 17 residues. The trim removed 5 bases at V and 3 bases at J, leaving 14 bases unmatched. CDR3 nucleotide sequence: TGTGCCAGCAGTCCGCGGCTTGCAGGGGGCGACGACTATGGCTACACCTTC. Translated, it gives CASSPRLAGGDDYGYTF.

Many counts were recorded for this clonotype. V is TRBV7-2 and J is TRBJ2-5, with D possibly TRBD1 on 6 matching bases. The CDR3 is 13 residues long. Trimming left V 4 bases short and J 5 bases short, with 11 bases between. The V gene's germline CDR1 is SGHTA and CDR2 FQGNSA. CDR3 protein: CASSSQGMETQYF. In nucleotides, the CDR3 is TGTGCCAGCAGCTCCCAGGGGATGGAGACCCAGTACTTC.

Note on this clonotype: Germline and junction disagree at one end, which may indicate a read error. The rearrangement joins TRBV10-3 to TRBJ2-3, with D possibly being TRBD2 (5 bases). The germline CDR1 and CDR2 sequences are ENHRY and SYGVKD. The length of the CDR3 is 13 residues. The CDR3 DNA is TGTGCCACCGGAACTAGAGACCCGCCGGTACTCAATTTT. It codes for CATGTRDPPVLNF.

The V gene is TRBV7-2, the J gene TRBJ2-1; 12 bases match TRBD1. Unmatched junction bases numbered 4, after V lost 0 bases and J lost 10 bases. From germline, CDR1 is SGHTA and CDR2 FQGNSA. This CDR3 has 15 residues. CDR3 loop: CASSLAGTGGEEQFF. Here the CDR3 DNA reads TGTGCCAGCAGCTTAGCCGGGACAGGGGGCGAGGAGCAGTTCTTC.

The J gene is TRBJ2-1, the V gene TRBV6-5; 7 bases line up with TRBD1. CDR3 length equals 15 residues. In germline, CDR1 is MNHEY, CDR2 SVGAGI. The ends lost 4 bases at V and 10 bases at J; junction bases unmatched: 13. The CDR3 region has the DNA TGTGCCAGCAGTTCACTTACAAGACAGGGCCTCGAGCAGTTCTTC. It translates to CASSSLTRQGLEQFF.

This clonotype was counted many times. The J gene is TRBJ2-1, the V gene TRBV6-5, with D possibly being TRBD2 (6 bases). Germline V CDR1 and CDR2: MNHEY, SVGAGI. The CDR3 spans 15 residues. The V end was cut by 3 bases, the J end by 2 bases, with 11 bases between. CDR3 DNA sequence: TGTGCCAGCAGTTATAGGGCGGGGCCCTACAATGAGCAGTTCTTC. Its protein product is CASSYRAGPYNEQFF.

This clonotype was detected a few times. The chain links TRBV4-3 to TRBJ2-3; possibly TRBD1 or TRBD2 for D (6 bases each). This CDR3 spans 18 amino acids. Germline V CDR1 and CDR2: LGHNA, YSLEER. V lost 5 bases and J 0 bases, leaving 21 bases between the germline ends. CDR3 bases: TGCGCCAGCAGCGCCGAGACCGGGGGCTTCTATAGCACAGATACGCAGTATTTT. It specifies CASSAETGGFYSTDTQYF.

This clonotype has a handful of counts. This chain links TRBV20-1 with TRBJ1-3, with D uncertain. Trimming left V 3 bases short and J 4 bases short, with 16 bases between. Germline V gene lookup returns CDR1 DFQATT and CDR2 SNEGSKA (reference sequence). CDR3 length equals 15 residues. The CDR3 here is CSASRADRGGNTIYF. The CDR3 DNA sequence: TGCAGTGCTAGCCGGGCCGACCGCGGGGGAAACACCATATATTTT.

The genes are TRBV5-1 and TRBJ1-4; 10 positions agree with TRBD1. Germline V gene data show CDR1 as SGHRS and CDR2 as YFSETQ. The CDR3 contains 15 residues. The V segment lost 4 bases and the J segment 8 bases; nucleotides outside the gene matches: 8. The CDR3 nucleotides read TGCGCCAGCAGCATGACAGGGGGCCAGGAGGAAAAACTGTTTTTT. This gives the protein CASSMTGGQEEKLFF.

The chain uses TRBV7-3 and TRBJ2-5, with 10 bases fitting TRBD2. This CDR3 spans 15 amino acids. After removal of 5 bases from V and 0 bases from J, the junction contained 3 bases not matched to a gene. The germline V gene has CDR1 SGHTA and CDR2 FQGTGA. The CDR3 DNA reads TGTGCCAGCAGCCTTAGCGGGGGGAACCAAGAGACCCAGTACTTC. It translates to CASSLSGGNQETQYF. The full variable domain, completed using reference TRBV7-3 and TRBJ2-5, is GAGVSQTPSNKVTEKGKYVELRCDPISGHTALYWYRQSLGQGPEFLIYFQGTGAADDSGLPNDRFFAVRPEGSVSTLKIQRTERGDSAVYLCASSLSGGNQETQYFGPGTRLLVL.

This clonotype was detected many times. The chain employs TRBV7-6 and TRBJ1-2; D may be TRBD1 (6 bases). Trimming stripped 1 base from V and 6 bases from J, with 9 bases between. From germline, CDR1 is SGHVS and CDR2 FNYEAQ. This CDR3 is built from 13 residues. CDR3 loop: CASSLVTGHGYTF. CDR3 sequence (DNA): TGTGCCAGCAGCTTAGTCACAGGGCATGGCTACACCTTC.